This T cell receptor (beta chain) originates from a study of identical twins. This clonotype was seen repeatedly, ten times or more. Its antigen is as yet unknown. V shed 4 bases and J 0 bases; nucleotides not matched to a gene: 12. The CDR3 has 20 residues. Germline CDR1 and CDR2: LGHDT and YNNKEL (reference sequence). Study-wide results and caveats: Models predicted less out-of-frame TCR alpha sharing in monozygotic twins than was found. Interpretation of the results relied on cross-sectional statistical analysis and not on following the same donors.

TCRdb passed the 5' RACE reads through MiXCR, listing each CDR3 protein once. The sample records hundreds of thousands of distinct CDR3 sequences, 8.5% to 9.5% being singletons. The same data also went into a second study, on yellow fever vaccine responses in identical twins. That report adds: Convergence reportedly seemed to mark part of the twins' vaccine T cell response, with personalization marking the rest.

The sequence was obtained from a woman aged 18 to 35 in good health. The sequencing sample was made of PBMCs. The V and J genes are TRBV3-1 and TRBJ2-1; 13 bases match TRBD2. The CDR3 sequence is CASSLAGTSGTPSSYNEQFF. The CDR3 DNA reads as TGTGCCAGCAGCCTAGCCGGGACTAGCGGGACGCCGAGCTCCTACAATGAGCAGTTCTTC.